This entry describes one T cell receptor (beta chain). Its antigen is not identified. It was uncontrolled infection, other autoimmune disease, pregnancy or lactation that excluded patients. Clinical symptoms, serum thyroxine, TRAb, thyroid ultrasound and orbital computed tomography informed diagnoses. This CDR3 is 14 amino acids long. CDR1 and CDR2 (germline): SGDLS, YYNGEE. Trimming removed 3 bases from V and 7 bases from J; junction bases left unmatched: 6. The entry originates in a study of T cells in Graves' hyperthyroidism and ophthalmopathy. Whole-study findings and limits: Ophthalmopathy prediction by the model preceded onset by a median 6.5 months. Using 13 V-J features, a model discriminated ophthalmopathy from stable hyperthyroidism.

Amplification targeted TCR beta CDR3 regions from RNA transcripts. The HTBI primer set was used in a first-round RT-PCR of the TCR CDR3. TCRdb analysed the multiplex PCR reads with MiXCR anew, one entry per CDR3 protein. The data hold more than 550,000 distinct CDR3 sequences, with about 45% observed a single time. Sequencing was done on a sample of peripheral blood or thyroid tissue (not recorded which). The TCR sequence derives from an adult man with Graves' disease, either hyperthyroidism or ophthalmopathy (not recorded which). The rearrangement joins TRBV9 to TRBJ1-2; 10 bases map to TRBD1. The CDR3 spells CASSATGGEGGYTF. The DNA for the CDR3 is TGTGCCAGCAGCGCGACAGGGGGCGAGGGTGGCTACACCTTC.